Listed here are 23 T cell receptor beta chains from one sample, sequenced in a study of blood T cells in healthy people across ages. A second PCR of roughly 7 to 11 cycles used a sample-barcoded 5' primer and a J-beta primer mix. TCRdb called the 5' RACE reads again in MiXCR, with one record for every CDR3 protein. This sample has 1.5 million to 2 million distinct CDR3 sequences, with about 28% found just once. The sample comprised blood. The receptors stem from a woman in her thirties in good health.

This rearrangement joins TRBV28 to TRBJ2-1; 9 positions agree with TRBD1. This CDR3 is 15 amino acids long. V was pared by 6 bases and J by 8 bases, with 11 bases of the junction left unmatched. The germline V gene has CDR1 MDHEN and CDR2 SYDVKM. The CDR3 DNA sequence: TGTGCCAGCAGCCCCCCGGGACAGGGCATCTATGAGCAGTTCTTC. Residues: CASSPPGQGIYEQFF.

This clonotype occurred many times. The CDR3 loop is CASSPSQSGRRETQYF. CDR3 nucleotides: TGTGCCAGCAGTCCCTCTCAGAGCGGGAGGAGGGAGACCCAGTACTTC. The rearrangement joins TRBV27 to TRBJ2-5, with TRBD2 identical over 9 bases. Per the germline V gene, CDR1 is MNHEY and CDR2 is SMNVEV (reference sequence). The V segment lost 5 bases and the J segment 5 bases; nucleotides outside the gene matches: 12. CDR3 length equals 16 residues.

The rearrangement joins TRBV20-1 to TRBJ2-2; D unclear. Trimming took 7 bases from V and 6 from J, leaving 9 bases between them. The length of the CDR3 is 11 residues. Germline assignment: CDR1 DFQATT and CDR2 SNEGSKA (reference sequence). The CDR3 DNA sequence: TGCAGTGTCCCAAGGGCCGGGGAGCTGTTTTTT. Translated: CSVPRAGELFF.

The sample holds many counts of this clonotype. The chain has TRBV7-2 and TRBJ2-1; D tentatively fits TRBD1 or TRBD2 (5 bases each). V was pared by 5 bases and J by 6 bases, with 17 bases between. CDR1 and CDR2 (germline): SGHTA, FQGNSA. This CDR3 comprises 15 residues. The CDR3 spells CASSRAGTWGNEQFF. The CDR3 nucleotides are TGTGCCAGCAGCCGCGCCGGGACCTGGGGCAATGAGCAGTTCTTC. The full variable domain, completed using reference TRBV7-2 and TRBJ2-1, is GAGVSQSPSNKVTEKGKDVELRCDPISGHTALYWYRQSLGQGLEFLIYFQGNSAPDKSGLPSDRFSAERTGGSVSTLTIQRTQQEDSAVYLCASSRAGTWGNEQFFGPGTRLTVL.

This clonotype was detected only once. The J gene is TRBJ2-1, the V gene TRBV6-6, with D tentatively TRBD2 (6 bases). Trimming took off 4 bases at V and 10 bases at J, with 17 bases between the two ends. The CDR3 extends over 14 amino acids. The V gene's germline CDR1 is MNHNY and CDR2 SVGAGI (reference sequence). The CDR3 coding sequence is TGTGCCAGCAGTTTCCCGGGCGGGGAAAGCGAGCAGTTCTTC. Translated, it gives CASSFPGGESEQFF.

The V call is TRBV7-9, the J call TRBJ2-7; 7 nucleotides line up with TRBD1. CDR3 length: 14 amino acids. Germline lookup yields CDR1 SEHNR and CDR2 FQNEAQ (reference sequence). The V and J ends lost 8 bases and 8 bases, in that order; junction bases with no gene match: 15. CDR3 DNA sequence: TGTGCCAGCGGCGTTGCAGGGGGAATTCTAAAGCAGTACTTC. Protein sequence: CASGVAGGILKQYF.

This clonotype occurred a few times. V is TRBV20-1 and J is TRBJ2-5, with D tentatively TRBD2 (6 bases). V was trimmed by 6 bases and J by 2 bases, leaving 22 bases between them. The CDR3 is made up of 16 amino acids. Germline lookup yields CDR1 DFQATT and CDR2 SNEGSKA (reference sequence). CDR3 coding DNA: TGCAGTGCCCCGGCCAGTGGGGGGATGGCTCAAGAGACCCAGTACTTC. Protein sequence: CSAPASGGMAQETQYF.

As DNA, the CDR3 is TGTGCCAGCAGAAACAGGGGACTCGACACTGAAGCTTTCTTT. Translated, it gives CASRNRGLDTEAFF. The chain recombines TRBV27 with TRBJ1-1, with 7 bases aligning to TRBD1. The ends lost 6 bases at V and 3 bases at J; junction bases unmatched: 7. This CDR3 spans 14 amino acids. Germline loops: CDR1 MNHEY, CDR2 SMNVEV (reference sequence).

The chain has TRBV9 and TRBJ1-1; D unclear. The length of the CDR3 is 13 residues. Germline V gives CDR1 SGDLS, CDR2 YYNGEE. The ends were cut back, 2 bases at V and 7 bases at J, with 12 bases in the middle. CDR3 coding DNA: TGTGCCAGCAGCGTCCAATCCTACGGTGAAGCTTTCTTT. Encoded protein: CASSVQSYGEAFF.

About this clonotype: A much larger clone sits a single nucleotide away, making a read error possible. The rearrangement uses TRBV7-2 and TRBJ1-2; D ambiguous. The V end was cut by 5 bases, the J end by 2 bases, with 9 bases between. Germline V gene data show CDR1 as SGHTA and CDR2 as FQGNSA. The CDR3 has 13 residues. The CDR3 sequence: CASSQHQNYGYTF. The CDR3 bases are TGTGCCAGCAGCCAACATCAGAACTATGGCTACACCTTC.

In its sample, this clonotype was seen a few times. The chain is built from TRBV3-1 and TRBJ1-5, with a weak D call TRBD1 (5 bases). The germline V gene encodes CDR1 LGHDT and CDR2 YNNKEL (reference sequence). The CDR3 covers 15 residues. V lost 0 bases and J lost 7, with 13 bases in between. The CDR3 sequence is CASSQDWSGLQPQHF. For the CDR3, the DNA is TGTGCCAGCAGCCAAGACTGGTCGGGACTCCAGCCCCAGCATTTT.

The chain links TRBV7-2 to TRBJ1-2; possible D gene TRBD1, 5 bases. This CDR3 is 16 amino acids long. V was shortened by 7 bases and J by 0 bases, with 18 bases between the two germline ends. Germline lookup yields CDR1 SGHTA and CDR2 FQGNSA. CDR3 bases: TGTGCCAGCACCCAAGCTGGGGGGGGTGCTAACTATGGCTACACCTTC. It yields the protein CASTQAGGGANYGYTF.

This chain links TRBV10-3 with TRBJ1-2, with D perhaps TRBD1 (5 bases). The germline V gene has CDR1 ENHRY and CDR2 SYGVKD. V was trimmed by 6 bases and J by 3 bases, leaving 11 bases between them. The CDR3 is 13 amino acids. The CDR3 spells CAISPRGDYGYTF. CDR3 coding DNA: TGTGCCATCAGCCCTCGAGGGGACTATGGCTACACCTTC.

The rearrangement links TRBV21-1 to TRBJ2-7. TRBV21-1 is shown as a pseudogene. There are 15 residues in the CDR3. The CDR3 coding sequence is TGTGCCAGCAGCAAACCCCATGCTGGGGCCTACGAGCAGTACTTC. Its protein product is CASSKPHAGAYEQYF.

The chain has TRBV10-3 and TRBJ1-5; D gene uncertain. This CDR3 is 13 amino acids long. Trimming removed 2 bases at V and 4 bases at J, with 6 bases between. Germline lookup yields CDR1 ENHRY and CDR2 SYGVKD. CDR3 loop: CAISESENQPQHF. CDR3 bases: TGTGCCATCAGTGAGAGTGAGAATCAGCCCCAGCATTTT.

This clonotype appeared many times. V is TRBV18 and J is TRBJ1-1; D remains unclear. V lost 8 bases and J lost 0, with 10 bases in between. This CDR3 has 13 residues. CDR1 is KGHSH and CDR2 is LQKENI in the germline V gene. The DNA of the CDR3 is TGTGCCAGCAGCCCGTCGGTGAACACTGAAGCTTTCTTT. Its translation is CASSPSVNTEAFF.

This clonotype was picked up a small number of times. V usage is TRBV5-1 and J usage is TRBJ1-1; D remains unclear. The CDR3 has 15 residues. V was cut by 0 bases and J by 1 base, with 10 bases left in between. Per germline, CDR1 SGHRS and CDR2 YFSETQ. In DNA, the CDR3 is TGCGCCAGCAGCTTGGAACTGAGCCCGAACACTGAAGCTTTCTTT. This gives the protein CASSLELSPNTEAFF.

The CDR3 DNA reads TGTGCCAGCAGCCCGAGGATGAGGGCGGGAGATACGCAGTATTTT. It specifies CASSPRMRAGDTQYF. The rearrangement joins TRBV7-2 to TRBJ2-3, with D possibly matching TRBD2 (5 bases). The CDR3 is 15 amino acids. Trimming stripped 5 bases from V and 5 bases from J, with 17 bases between. Germline V gene lookup returns CDR1 SGHTA and CDR2 FQGNSA.

This rearrangement joins TRBV4-3 to TRBJ2-7; perhaps TRBD1 as D (5 bases). TRBJ2-5 explains the end of the DNA better; the J call may be wrong. This CDR3 is built from 15 residues. Germline lookup yields CDR1 LGHNA and CDR2 YSLEER. Written as DNA, the CDR3 is TGCGCCAGCAGCCAAGGGTGGGCAGGGTCAGAGACCCAGTACTTC. As protein: CASSQGWAGSETQYF.

This clonotype was counted once. This may arise from a read error, as a much more abundant clone is one base away. This chain uses TRBV20-1 with TRBJ2-7; D call uncertain. Germline-derived CDR1 and CDR2 are DFQATT and SNEGSKA (reference sequence). V was pared by 5 bases and J by 7 bases, with 18 bases between. There are 13 residues in the CDR3. In DNA form, the CDR3 reads TGCAGTGCTGAGTACGGGCGGAACAATGAGCAGTACTTC. Encoded protein: CSAEYGRNNEQYF.

This clonotype was detected a few times. The chain joins TRBV20-1 to TRBJ1-1; D might be TRBD1 (5 bases). Germline V gives CDR1 DFQATT, CDR2 SNEGSKA (reference sequence). Between the trimmed V and J ends, which lost 0 bases and 4 bases, there was a span of 9 bases. This CDR3 is built from 13 residues. CDR3 amino acids: CSARERGVTEAFF. The CDR3 DNA sequence: TGCAGTGCTAGAGAGAGAGGGGTCACTGAAGCTTTCTTT.

The J gene is TRBJ2-7, the V gene TRBV10-3; D possibly corresponds to TRBD1 (5 bases). The CDR3 is made up of 11 amino acids. Germline V gene sequence: CDR1 ENHRY, CDR2 SYGVKD. Trimming left V 6 bases short and J 4 bases short, with 7 bases between. The CDR3, as DNA: TGTGCCATCAGGGCAGGGTACGAGCAGTACTTC. Amino acids: CAIRAGYEQYF.

The V call is TRBV29-1, the J call TRBJ2-1, with TRBD2 identical over 14 bases. J lost 4 bases, V lost 6 bases, and 8 bases had no gene match. The CDR3 sequence is 16 residues long. Germline V gene sequence: CDR1 SQVTM, CDR2 ANQGSEA. CDR3 bases: TGCAGCGTCGGGGGACTAGCGGGAGTTTCTTACAATGAGCAGTTCTTC. It encodes CSVGGLAGVSYNEQFF.